The table lists the clone carrying this T cell receptor beta chain with a count of one. Antigen unknown. Repertoires were generated with immunoSEQ multiplex PCR, while TCRdb's copy carries only in-frame clones and drops some. This table has roughly 53,000 clones, about 88% appearing once. These data are taken from a study of OX40 agonist ivuxolimab in advanced cancers. Study-wide background: Patients were treated with ivuxolimab, an agonistic anti-OX40 (CD134) antibody. The mean age was approximately 60 years, ranging from roughly 23 to 90, with 65% to 90% of participants male. General observations from the study: The study found among the lowest clonal expansion in partial responders at 0.1-3.0 mg/kg. Clonal expansion from baseline to week 6 occurred in both CD4+ and CD8+ T cells.

The germline V and J ends were trimmed by 2 bases and 0 bases, with 16 bases remaining between them. The CDR3 spans 17 residues. Germline CDR1 reads SGHRS; CDR2 reads YFSETQ. The chain uses TRBV5-1 and TRBJ2-3, with unresolved D. The sample here was CD4+ or CD8+ T cells sorted from blood, taken in a trial of the OX40 agonist ivuxolimab. This clonotype originated in an adult with an advanced solid tumor such as melanoma, head and neck, liver or kidney cancer. CDR3 amino acids: CASSLGHVNPSTDTQYF. The CDR3 DNA follows: TGCGCCAGCAGCTTAGGGCACGTTAATCCTAGCACAGATACGCAGTATTTT.